The T cell receptor (beta chain) under discussion was sequenced for a study of identifying expanded T cells in peripheral blood. Study-level points and caveats: Across healthy donors, higher total template counts meant significantly greater roughly 2-week count variance.

Healthy donors had no documented immune events, such as infections, while sampled. Concerning this clone itself: The target antigen is unknown.

In germline, CDR1 is SEHNR, CDR2 FQNEAQ (reference sequence). V lost 1 base to trimming and J lost 2 bases, with 15 bases between them. This CDR3 comprises 17 residues. Generated by immunoSEQ multiplex PCR, the TCRdb table keeps only in-frame clones and is missing some. The repertoire holds some 81,000 clones, 70% to 90% seen once, with 18% in the top ten. This chain uses TRBV7-9 with TRBJ2-1; tentatively, D is TRBD2 (6 bases). Sequencing used blood. This clonotype was sampled from a person aged 18 to 75 in good health. CDR3 in DNA: TGTGCCAGCAGCTTAGTTGCGGGACTTACACCCTACAATGAGCAGTTCTTC. It is translated as CASSLVAGLTPYNEQFF.